This record looks at one T cell receptor beta chain sequence and its context. No antigen is known for it. Base-call qualities are not available, and no considerably larger clone is one nucleotide away. The data belong to a study of T cell responses to AZD1222 COVID-19 vaccine (dated by TCRdb to the early 2020s). In the study overall: Because spike-specific TCR depth and breadth did not differ between the two schedules, AZD1222 recipients who got a second dose at roughly 4 weeks were pooled with those who got a second dose at roughly 12 weeks. A total of approximately 250 trial participants underwent TCR sequencing, of whom 200 to 220 had received two doses of AZD1222 and 26 had received two doses of the MenACWY control vaccine. Trial participants were enrolled into age subgroups of 18-55, 56-69 and 70-plus years, which contained about 150, 27 and 61 TCR-sequenced participants, respectively. The full study reports these points: Most participants were white British and females outnumbered males, and the authors suggested that clonal diversity may have been underestimated. Reportedly, close to half of the unique spike-specific TCRs recognized epitopes lying outside the regions that are mutated in the B.1.351 and B.1.1.7 variants. Conclusions about previously exposed vaccinees were limited because only a handful of AZD1222 recipients were SARS-CoV-2 seropositive at baseline. The vaccine-associated CD4 TCRs covered the entire spike protein, and the dominant responses fell in regions 160-218 and 743-854. In the small 56-69-year group, the increase in depth fell short of significance, most likely because of low power. Spike-specific TCR breadth and depth rose significantly after two AZD1222 doses compared with day 0 and with MenACWY recipients. No day 14 peak-response samples were available, so repertoires were characterized only after the peak T cell response.

The CDR3 regions of human TCRbeta chains were analyzed by immunosequencing. The original methods were these. Repertoire TCRs were matched against a reference library of SARS-CoV-2-specific TCRs generated with the MIRA antigen-specificity platform. Breadth was defined as the fraction of unique TCRs that were SARS-CoV-2-associated. Depth was defined as the fraction of total T cells that were SARS-CoV-2-associated. Using the MIRA data, every spike-specific TCR was mapped to the spike region that the TCR reacted to and assigned to either a CD4 or a CD8 class. Log10-transformed breadth and depth values were compared by one-way ANOVA with Sidak's multiple comparisons tests. The table was pulled from immuneACCESS by TCRdb, which kept in-frame rearrangements only. Such tables lose some clones; where checked, under half of the loss comes from unresolved V genes, and the rest has no known cause. V, J and clone size are those of that table, while D and trimming were read from the DNA. The sample table holds 100,000 to 130,000 clones, of which around 83% were seen once. The biggest ten clones account for about 3.5% of the sample.

This sample's time point label indicates: baseline before first vaccination. Vaccinee samples came from UK trials COV001 and COV002, including a single-blind randomized controlled phase 2/3 trial of AZD1222 (ChAdOx1 nCoV-19) in healthy adults. For TCRbeta chain sequencing, PBMC samples from trial participants were taken at day 0 and at day 28 after the second dose. Germline trimming: 5 bases from V, 4 bases from J; junction bases outside gene matches: 6. The CDR3 holds 15 amino acids from the cysteine to the phenylalanine. Only the CDR3 DNA stays, 45 bases, in frame from base 1. From the germline V gene, CDR1 is LGHNA and CDR2 is YSLEER.

Sample: peripheral blood, taken on day 0 of AZD1222 vaccination. The source is an adult in good health. The chain joins TRBV4-3 to TRBJ1-2, with 11 central nucleotides matching TRBD1. The CDR3 region reads CASSKDRGLTYGYTF. The DNA reads TGCGCCAGCAGCAAGGACAGGGGGCTTACCTATGGCTACACCTTC.